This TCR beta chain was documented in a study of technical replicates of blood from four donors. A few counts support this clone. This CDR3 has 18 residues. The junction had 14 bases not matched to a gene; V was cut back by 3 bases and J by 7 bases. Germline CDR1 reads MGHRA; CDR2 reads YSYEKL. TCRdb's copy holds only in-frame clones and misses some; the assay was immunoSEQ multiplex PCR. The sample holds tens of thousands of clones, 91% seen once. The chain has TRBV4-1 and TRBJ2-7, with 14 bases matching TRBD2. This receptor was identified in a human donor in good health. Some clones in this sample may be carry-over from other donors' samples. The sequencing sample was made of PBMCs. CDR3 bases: TGCGCCAGCAGCCAGGCGTCCGGGACTAGCGGGAGCCTAGGGGAGCAGTACTTC. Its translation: CASSQASGTSGSLGEQYF.